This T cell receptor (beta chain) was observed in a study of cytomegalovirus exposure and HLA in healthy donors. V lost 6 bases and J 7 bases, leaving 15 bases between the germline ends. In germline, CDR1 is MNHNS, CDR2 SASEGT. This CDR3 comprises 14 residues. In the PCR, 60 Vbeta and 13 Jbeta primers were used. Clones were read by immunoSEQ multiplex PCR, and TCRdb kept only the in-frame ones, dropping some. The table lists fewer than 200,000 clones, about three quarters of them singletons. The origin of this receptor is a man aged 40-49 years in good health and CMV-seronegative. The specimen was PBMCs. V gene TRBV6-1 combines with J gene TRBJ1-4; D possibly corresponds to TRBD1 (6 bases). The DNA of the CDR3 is TGTGCCAGCAGGGGAAGGGGGTACGGTGAAAAACTGTTTTTT. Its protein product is CASRGRGYGEKLFF.